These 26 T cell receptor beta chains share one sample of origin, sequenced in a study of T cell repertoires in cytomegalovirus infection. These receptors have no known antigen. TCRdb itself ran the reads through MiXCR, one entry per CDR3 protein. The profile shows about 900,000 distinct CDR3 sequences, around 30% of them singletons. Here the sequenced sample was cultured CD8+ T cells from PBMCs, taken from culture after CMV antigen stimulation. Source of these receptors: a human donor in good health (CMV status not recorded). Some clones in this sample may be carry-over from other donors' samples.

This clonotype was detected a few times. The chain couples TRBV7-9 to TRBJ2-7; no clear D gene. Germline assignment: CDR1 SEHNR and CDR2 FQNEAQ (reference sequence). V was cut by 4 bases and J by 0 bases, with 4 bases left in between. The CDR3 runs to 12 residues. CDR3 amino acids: CASSWRSYEQYV. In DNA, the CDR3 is TGTGCCAGCAGCTGGCGCTCCTACGAGCAGTACGTC.

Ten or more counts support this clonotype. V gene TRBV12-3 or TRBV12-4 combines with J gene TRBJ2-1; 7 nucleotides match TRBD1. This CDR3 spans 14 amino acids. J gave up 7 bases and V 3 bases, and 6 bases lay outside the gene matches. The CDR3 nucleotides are TGTGCCAGCAGTTTTCCAGGGGGTGGGAATGAGCAGTTCTTC. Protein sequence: CASSFPGGGNEQFF.

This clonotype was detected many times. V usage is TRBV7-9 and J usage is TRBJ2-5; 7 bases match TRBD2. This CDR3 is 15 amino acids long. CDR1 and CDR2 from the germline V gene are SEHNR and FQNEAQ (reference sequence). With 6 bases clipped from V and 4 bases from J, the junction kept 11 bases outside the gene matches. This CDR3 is CASSYKRGGRETQYF. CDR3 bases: TGTGCCAGCAGTTACAAGCGCGGGGGTAGAGAGACCCAGTACTTC. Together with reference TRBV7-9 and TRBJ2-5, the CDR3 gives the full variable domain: DTGVSQNPRHKITKRGQNVTFRCDPISEHNRLYWYRQTLGQGPEFLTYFQNEAQLEKSRLLSDRFSAERPKGSFSTLEIQRTEQGDSAMYLCASSYKRGGRETQYFGPGTRLLVL.

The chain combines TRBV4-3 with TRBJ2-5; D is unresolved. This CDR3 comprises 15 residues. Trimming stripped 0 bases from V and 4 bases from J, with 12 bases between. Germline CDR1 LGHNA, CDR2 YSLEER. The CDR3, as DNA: TGCGCCAGCAGCCAAGATCTTGGCAGGTCAGAGACCCAGTACTTC. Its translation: CASSQDLGRSETQYF.

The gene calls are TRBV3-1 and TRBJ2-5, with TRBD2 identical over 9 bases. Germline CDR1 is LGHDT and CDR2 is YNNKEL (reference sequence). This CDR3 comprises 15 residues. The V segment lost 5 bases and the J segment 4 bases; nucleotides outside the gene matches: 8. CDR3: CASSFERGAGETQYF. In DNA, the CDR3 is TGTGCCAGCAGCTTTGAGCGGGGGGCGGGAGAGACCCAGTACTTC.

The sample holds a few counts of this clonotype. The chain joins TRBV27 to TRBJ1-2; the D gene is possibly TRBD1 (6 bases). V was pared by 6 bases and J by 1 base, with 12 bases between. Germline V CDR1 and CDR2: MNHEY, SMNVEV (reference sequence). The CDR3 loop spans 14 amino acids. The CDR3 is CASRGQNNNYGYTF. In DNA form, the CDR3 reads TGTGCCAGCAGAGGACAGAATAATAACTATGGCTACACCTTC.

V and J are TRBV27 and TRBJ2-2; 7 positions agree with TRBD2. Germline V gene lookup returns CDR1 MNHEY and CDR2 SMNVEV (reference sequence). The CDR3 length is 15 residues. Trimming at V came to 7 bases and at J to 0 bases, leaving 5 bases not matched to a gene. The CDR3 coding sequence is TGTGCCAGCACTCGGGGGGTCACGAACACCGGGGAGCTGTTTTTT. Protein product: CASTRGVTNTGELFF.

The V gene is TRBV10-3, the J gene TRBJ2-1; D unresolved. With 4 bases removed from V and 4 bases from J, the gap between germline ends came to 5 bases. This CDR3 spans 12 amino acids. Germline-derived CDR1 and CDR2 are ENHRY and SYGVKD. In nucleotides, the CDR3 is TGTGCCATCAGTGTAGAATACAATGAGCAGTTCTTC. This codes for CAISVEYNEQFF.

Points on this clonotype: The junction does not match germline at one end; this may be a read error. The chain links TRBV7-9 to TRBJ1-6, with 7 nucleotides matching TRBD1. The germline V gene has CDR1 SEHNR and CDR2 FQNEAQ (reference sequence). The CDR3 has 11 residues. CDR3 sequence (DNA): TGTGCCACCACAGGGGATTCACCCCTCCAGTTT. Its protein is CATTGDSPLQF.

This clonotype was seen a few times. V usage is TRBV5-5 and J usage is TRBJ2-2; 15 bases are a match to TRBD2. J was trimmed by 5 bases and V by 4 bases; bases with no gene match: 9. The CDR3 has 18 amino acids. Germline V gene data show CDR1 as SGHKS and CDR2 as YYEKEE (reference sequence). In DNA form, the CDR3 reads TGTGCCAGCAGCCCGCGGACTAGCGGGGGGGCCGGGACCGGGGAGCTGTTTTTT. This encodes CASSPRTSGGAGTGELFF.

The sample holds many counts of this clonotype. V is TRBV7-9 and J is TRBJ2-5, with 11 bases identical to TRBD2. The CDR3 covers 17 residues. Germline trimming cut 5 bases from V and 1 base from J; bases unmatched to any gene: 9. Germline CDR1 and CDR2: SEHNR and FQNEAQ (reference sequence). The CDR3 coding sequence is TGTGCCAGCAGCGCTCGCCTACTAGCGGGGGTCCAAGAGACCCAGTACTTC. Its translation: CASSARLLAGVQETQYF.

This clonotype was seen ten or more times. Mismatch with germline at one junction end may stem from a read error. The CDR3 nucleotides are TGCGCCAGCAGCCAAGTGGGTAGCAATCAGCCCCAGCATTTT. Residues: CASSQVGSNQPQHF. V usage is TRBV3-1 and J usage is TRBJ1-5; D uncertain. The CDR3 is made up of 14 amino acids. Germline V CDR1 and CDR2: LGHDT, YNNKEL (reference sequence). The variable domain in full, completed from reference TRBV3-1 and TRBJ1-5, reads DTAVSQTPKYLVTQMGNDKSIKCEQNLGHDTMYWYKQDSKKFLKIMFSYNNKELIINETVPNRFSPKSPDKAHLNLHINSLELGDSAVYFCASSQVGSNQPQHFGDGTRLSIL.

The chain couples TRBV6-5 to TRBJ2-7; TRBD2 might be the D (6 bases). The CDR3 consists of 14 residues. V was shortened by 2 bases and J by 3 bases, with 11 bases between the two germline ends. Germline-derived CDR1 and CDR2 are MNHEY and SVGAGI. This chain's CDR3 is CASSYGGSRYEQYF. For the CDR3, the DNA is TGTGCCAGCAGTTACGGGGGGTCTCGCTACGAGCAGTACTTC.

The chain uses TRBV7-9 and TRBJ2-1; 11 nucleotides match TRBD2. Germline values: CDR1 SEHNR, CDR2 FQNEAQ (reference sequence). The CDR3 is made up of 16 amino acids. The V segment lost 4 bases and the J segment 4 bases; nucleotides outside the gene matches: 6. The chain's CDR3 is CASSSRLAGSYNEQFF. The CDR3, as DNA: TGTGCCAGCAGCTCAAGACTAGCGGGGAGTTACAATGAGCAGTTCTTC.

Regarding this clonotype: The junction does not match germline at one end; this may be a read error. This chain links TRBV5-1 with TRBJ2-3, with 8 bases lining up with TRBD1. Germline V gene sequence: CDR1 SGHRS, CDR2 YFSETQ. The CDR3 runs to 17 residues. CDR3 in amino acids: CASSLAGQGRVTDAQYF. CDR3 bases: TGCGCCAGCAGCTTGGCAGGACAGGGTCGCGTCACAGATGCGCAGTATTTT.

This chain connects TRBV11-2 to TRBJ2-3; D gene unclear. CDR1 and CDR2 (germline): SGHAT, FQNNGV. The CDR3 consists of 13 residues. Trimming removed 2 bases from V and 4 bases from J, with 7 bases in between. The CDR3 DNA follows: TGTGCCAGCAGCTTAAGGGTTTCAGATACGCAGTATTTT. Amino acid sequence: CASSLRVSDTQYF.

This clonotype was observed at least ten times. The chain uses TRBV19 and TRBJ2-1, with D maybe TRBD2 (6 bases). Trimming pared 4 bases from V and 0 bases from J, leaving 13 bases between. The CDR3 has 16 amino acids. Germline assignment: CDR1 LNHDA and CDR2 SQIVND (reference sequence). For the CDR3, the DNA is TGTGCCAGTAGTAAATATAGCGGAGGCTCCTACAATGAGCAGTTCTTC. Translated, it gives CASSKYSGGSYNEQFF.

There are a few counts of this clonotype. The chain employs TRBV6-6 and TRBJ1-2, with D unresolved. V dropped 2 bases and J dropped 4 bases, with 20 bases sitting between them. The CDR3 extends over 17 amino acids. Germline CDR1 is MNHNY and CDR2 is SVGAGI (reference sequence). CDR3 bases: TGTGCCAGCAGTTACGCCCATCTCGAAGGCAGGATCTATGGCTACACCTTC. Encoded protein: CASSYAHLEGRIYGYTF.

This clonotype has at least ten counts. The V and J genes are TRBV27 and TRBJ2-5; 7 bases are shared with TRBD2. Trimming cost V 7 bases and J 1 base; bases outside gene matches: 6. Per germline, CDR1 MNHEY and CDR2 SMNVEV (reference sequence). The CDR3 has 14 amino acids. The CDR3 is CASNPAGTQETQYF. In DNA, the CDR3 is TGTGCCAGCAACCCAGCGGGGACCCAAGAGACCCAGTACTTC.

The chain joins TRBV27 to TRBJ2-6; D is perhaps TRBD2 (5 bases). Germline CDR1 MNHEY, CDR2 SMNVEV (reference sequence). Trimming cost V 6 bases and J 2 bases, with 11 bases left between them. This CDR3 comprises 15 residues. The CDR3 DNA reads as TGTGCCAGCAGCCTATCCGGGACTGGGGCCAACGTCCTGACTTTC. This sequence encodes CASSLSGTGANVLTF.

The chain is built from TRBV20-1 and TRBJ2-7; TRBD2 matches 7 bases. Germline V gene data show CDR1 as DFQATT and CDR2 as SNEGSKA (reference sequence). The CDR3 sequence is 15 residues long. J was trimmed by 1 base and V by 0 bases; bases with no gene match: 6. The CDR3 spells CSARDRRGFSYEQYV. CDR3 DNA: TGCAGTGCTAGAGATAGGCGGGGGTTTTCCTACGAGCAGTACGTC.

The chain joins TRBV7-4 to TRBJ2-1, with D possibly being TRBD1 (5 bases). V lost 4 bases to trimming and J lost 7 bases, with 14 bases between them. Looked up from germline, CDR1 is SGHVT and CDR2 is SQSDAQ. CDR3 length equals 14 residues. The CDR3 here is CASSYRHAGNEQFF. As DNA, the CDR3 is TGTGCCAGCAGCTACAGGCACGCCGGGAATGAGCAGTTCTTC. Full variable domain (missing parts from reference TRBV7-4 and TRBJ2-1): GAGVSQSPRYKVAKRGRDVALRCDSISGHVTLYWYRQTLGQGSEVLTYSQSDAQRDKSGRPSGRFSAERPERSVSTLKIQRTEQGDSAVYLCASSYRHAGNEQFFGPGTRLTVL.

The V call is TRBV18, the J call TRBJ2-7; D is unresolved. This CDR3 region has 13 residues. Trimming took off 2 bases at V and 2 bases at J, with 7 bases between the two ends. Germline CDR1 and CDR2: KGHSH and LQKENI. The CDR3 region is CASSPGITYEQYV. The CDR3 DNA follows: TGTGCCAGCTCACCAGGGATTACCTACGAGCAGTACGTC.

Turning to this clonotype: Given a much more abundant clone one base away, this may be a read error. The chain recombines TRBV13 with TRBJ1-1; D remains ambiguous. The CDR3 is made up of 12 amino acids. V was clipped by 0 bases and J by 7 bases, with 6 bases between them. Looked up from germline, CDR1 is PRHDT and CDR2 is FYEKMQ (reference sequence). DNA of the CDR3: TGTGCCAGCAGCTTAGGGGCCAATGAAGCTTTCTTT. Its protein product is CASSLGANEAFF.

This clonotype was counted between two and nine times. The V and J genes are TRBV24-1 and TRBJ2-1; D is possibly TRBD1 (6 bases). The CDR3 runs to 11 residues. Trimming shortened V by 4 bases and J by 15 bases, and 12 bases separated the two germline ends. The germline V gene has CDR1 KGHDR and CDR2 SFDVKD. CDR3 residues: CATSDAGVSFF. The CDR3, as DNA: TGTGCCACCAGTGACGCAGGGGTCTCGTTCTTC.

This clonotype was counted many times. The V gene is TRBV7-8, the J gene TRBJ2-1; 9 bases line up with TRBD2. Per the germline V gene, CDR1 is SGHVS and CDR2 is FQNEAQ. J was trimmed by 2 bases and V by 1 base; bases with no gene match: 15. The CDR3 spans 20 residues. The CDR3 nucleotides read TGTGCCAGCAGCTTAGAAGAGCGGGGGGCCCTCGTCTTCACCTACAATGAGCAGTTCTTC. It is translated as CASSLEERGALVFTYNEQFF.